Each of the 18 T cell receptor beta chains below was sequenced from the same sample in a study of T-cell reconstitution after alpha-beta-depleted transplantation in children. During its preparation, the TCRbeta library received unique molecular identifiers. In TCRdb, the PCR reads were re-called with MiXCR into one record per CDR3 protein. The repertoire holds about 610,000 distinct CDR3 sequences, with roughly a tenth as singletons. The specimen was PBMCs from the stem cell graft donor, collected from the stem cell graft. Receptor source: a human donor who donated a stem cell graft to a child with acute myeloid leukemia.

The rearrangement links TRBV12-3 or TRBV12-4 to TRBJ2-7; D gene ambiguous. The CDR3 spans 11 residues. V dropped 7 bases and J dropped 7 bases, with 11 bases sitting between them. As DNA, the CDR3 is TGTGCCAGCACCGTCGGGTGGGAGCAGTACTTC. Residues: CASTVGWEQYF.

The chain is built from TRBV28 and TRBJ1-2; D unresolved. V was shortened by 8 bases and J by 7 bases, with 14 bases between the two germline ends. CDR3 length: 12 amino acids. Germline V gives CDR1 MDHEN, CDR2 SYDVKM. CDR3 nucleotide sequence: TGTGCCAGCCAACAAACTGTCATTGGCTACACCTTC. Its protein product is CASQQTVIGYTF.

This clonotype has only a few counts. The gene calls are TRBV20-1 and TRBJ2-7; 9 bases match TRBD1. V trimming: 6 bases; J trimming: 6 bases; junction bases outside the gene matches: 12. There are 14 residues in the CDR3. In germline, CDR1 is DFQATT, CDR2 SNEGSKA (reference sequence). The chain's CDR3 is CSAQGGTGNPEQYF. CDR3 sequence (DNA): TGCAGTGCCCAGGGAGGGACAGGGAATCCCGAGCAGTACTTC.

V gene TRBV7-2 combines with J gene TRBJ1-5, with a possible D match to TRBD1 (6 bases). Deletions cut 3 bases from V and 11 bases from J, with 20 bases between. CDR1 SGHTA and CDR2 FQGNSA come from the germline V gene. CDR3 size: 15 residues. The chain's CDR3 is CASSFGGQGNGAQHF. The CDR3 region has the DNA TGTGCCAGCAGCTTTGGGGGTCAGGGGAACGGGGCCCAGCATTTT.

Concerning this clonotype itself: A much larger clone lies one base from this, so it may be a read error. The CDR3 protein is CASSRTQSASVF. The CDR3 nucleotides read TGTGCCAGCAGCCGAACCCAGTCGGCTAGCGTCTTC. The rearrangement joins TRBV7-9 to TRBJ2-4; the D gene is possibly TRBD2 (6 bases). CDR3 length equals 12 residues. The germline V gene has CDR1 SEHNR and CDR2 FQNEAQ (reference sequence). Full variable domain (outside the CDR3, taken from reference TRBV7-9 and TRBJ2-4): DTGVSQNPRHKITKRGQNVTFRCDPISEHNRLYWYRQTLGQGPEFLTYFQNEAQLEKSRLLSDRFSAERPKGSFSTLEIQRTEQGDSAMYLCASSRTQSASVFGAGTRLSVL.

V gene TRBV11-2 combines with J gene TRBJ2-5; TRBD2 is a possible D gene (6 bases). The germline V gene encodes CDR1 SGHAT and CDR2 FQNNGV. This CDR3 has 14 amino acids. Trimming left V 4 bases short and J 5 bases short, with 14 bases between. The CDR3: CASSSVRGRETQYF. The CDR3 bases are TGTGCCAGCAGCTCTGTACGGGGGAGGGAGACCCAGTACTTC.

The chain carries TRBV28 and TRBJ1-1, with D uncertain. Trimming pared 8 bases from V and 1 base from J, leaving 20 bases between. The CDR3 has 16 amino acids. Germline CDR1 reads MDHEN; CDR2 reads SYDVKM. The CDR3 DNA follows: TGTGCCAGCCGTGTAGGACCAAATGCGAGGAACACTGAAGCTTTCTTT. Its translation is CASRVGPNARNTEAFF.

This chain joins TRBV7-2 and TRBJ2-5; 10 bases line up with TRBD1. CDR3 length: 13 amino acids. J gave up 7 bases and V 5 bases, and 4 bases lay outside the gene matches. Germline V gene lookup returns CDR1 SGHTA and CDR2 FQGNSA. The CDR3 nucleotides read TGTGCCAGCAGCCCCGGACAGGGGGGGACCCAGTACTTC. Protein: CASSPGQGGTQYF.

The chain recombines TRBV12-3 or TRBV12-4 with TRBJ2-3, with D hard to call. CDR3 length: 16 residues. Deletions cut 0 bases from V and 1 base from J, with 11 bases between. The chain's CDR3 is CASSLAKGWGTDTQYF. In DNA form, the CDR3 reads TGTGCCAGCAGTTTAGCGAAGGGCTGGGGCACAGATACGCAGTATTTT.

This clonotype has ten or more counts. The chain's CDR3 is CSARDQGRENTGELFF. As DNA, the CDR3 is TGCAGTGCTAGAGATCAGGGTCGGGAAAACACCGGGGAGCTGTTTTTT. The rearrangement links TRBV20-1 to TRBJ2-2, with D possibly being TRBD1 or TRBD2 (5 bases each). V was pared by 0 bases and J by 2 bases, with 13 bases between. The V gene's germline CDR1 is DFQATT and CDR2 SNEGSKA (reference sequence). This CDR3 is built from 16 residues.

This clonotype was seen ten or more times. This sequence joins TRBV7-9 and TRBJ2-5; D unresolved. The CDR3 runs 13 residues. Germline assignment: CDR1 SEHNR and CDR2 FQNEAQ (reference sequence). V lost 2 bases to trimming and J lost 5 bases, with 9 bases between them. CDR3 loop: CASSLLTGETQYF. CDR3 DNA sequence: TGTGCCAGCAGCTTATTAACGGGCGAGACCCAGTACTTC.

The rearrangement uses TRBV29-1 and TRBJ2-5; TRBD2 is a possible D gene (6 bases). The CDR3 runs 16 residues. The V gene lost 3 bases and the J gene lost 7 bases, with 24 bases spanning the gap. CDR1 is SQVTM and CDR2 is ANQGSEA in the germline V gene. DNA of the CDR3: TGCAGCGTTGACAGTCGCGGGTTAGCGGAGATGGGGACCCAGTACTTC. Protein: CSVDSRGLAEMGTQYF.

The chain links TRBV20-1 to TRBJ1-2; the D gene is possibly TRBD1 (5 bases). Germline CDR1 reads DFQATT; CDR2 reads SNEGSKA (reference sequence). There are 11 residues in the CDR3. V lost 4 bases to trimming and J lost 8 bases, with 11 bases between them. Here the CDR3 reads CSATGTAGYTF. The CDR3 nucleotides are TGCAGTGCTACAGGGACGGCGGGCTACACCTTC.

This clonotype was counted a few times. The chain employs TRBV20-1 and TRBJ2-1, with TRBD2 matching over 14 bases. V trimming: 5 bases; J trimming: 7 bases; junction bases outside the gene matches: 10. CDR1 and CDR2 from the germline V gene are DFQATT and SNEGSKA (reference sequence). The CDR3 sequence is 16 residues long. CDR3 region: CSAGGLAGGQGNEQFF. Written as DNA, the CDR3 is TGCAGTGCTGGCGGACTAGCGGGAGGCCAGGGGAATGAGCAGTTCTTC.

The chain uses TRBV20-1 and TRBJ2-1; D is uncertain. Germline lookup yields CDR1 DFQATT and CDR2 SNEGSKA (reference sequence). The CDR3 spans 14 residues. V lost 6 bases and J 0 bases, leaving 12 bases between the germline ends. The CDR3 here is CSADMLGSYNEQFF. The CDR3 nucleotides are TGCAGTGCCGATATGCTGGGCTCCTACAATGAGCAGTTCTTC.

This clonotype came up a few times. The chain has TRBV20-1 and TRBJ2-1; TRBD2 is a possible D gene (6 bases). Looked up from germline, CDR1 is DFQATT and CDR2 is SNEGSKA (reference sequence). V was pared by 3 bases and J by 5 bases, with 8 bases between. The length of the CDR3 is 12 residues. In DNA, the CDR3 is TGCAGTGCTAGGCTAGCGAACAATGAGCAGTTCTTC. It is translated as CSARLANNEQFF.

The genes are TRBV7-3 and TRBJ2-5, with TRBD1 matching over 11 bases. Germline lookup yields CDR1 SGHTA and CDR2 FQGTGA. The junction had 5 bases not matched to a gene; V was cut back by 0 bases and J by 5 bases. The length of the CDR3 is 16 residues. The CDR3 DNA is TGTGCCAGCAGCTTAACGGGGACAGGGGGATGGGAGACCCAGTACTTC. It is translated as CASSLTGTGGWETQYF.

Only a few counts were recorded for this clonotype. The chain links TRBV11-2 to TRBJ2-1, with TRBD2 matching 12 bases. The V and J ends lost 0 bases and 3 bases, in that order; junction bases with no gene match: 15. Germline values: CDR1 SGHAT, CDR2 FQNNGV. The CDR3 spans 21 residues. CDR3 sequence (DNA): TGTGCCAGCAGCTTAGATCGTCTAGCGGGAGGGCCAGCAACGGTCTACAATGAGCAGTTCTTC. Residues: CASSLDRLAGGPATVYNEQFF.